This T cell receptor beta chain was observed in a study of cytomegalovirus exposure and HLA in healthy donors. TCRdb's table, derived via immunoSEQ multiplex PCR, lists solely in-frame clones and lacks some. The sample contains some 59,000 clones, roughly nine tenths of which appear only once. Study observations and caveats: In vitro checks showed that a few CMV-associated chains really do target CMV antigens.

V gave up 0 bases and J gave up 5 bases, with 12 bases separating them. From germline, CDR1 is SGHNT and CDR2 YYREEE (reference sequence). The CDR3 spans 14 residues. About this clone itself: Its specificity is unknown.

The donors were part of the validation cohort of 120 or so subjects. That cohort was separate from the first cohort, which comprised 666 subjects. The sample was PBMCs. The J gene is TRBJ2-7, the V gene TRBV5-4; TRBD1 might be the D (6 bases). This TCR was sampled from a woman between 18 and 30 years old in good health and CMV-seropositive. The CDR3 DNA is TGTGCCAGCAGCTTGGACGCAGGGGACGACGAGCAGTACTTC. Translation: CASSLDAGDDEQYF.